This T cell receptor (beta chain) was obtained from a study of blood T cell repertoires in COVID-19. Clones were sequenced by immunoSEQ multiplex PCR, and TCRdb holds only the in-frame ones, with some missing. The repertoire holds some 200,000 clones, with approximately 82% as singletons. Germline CDR1 reads MNHEY; CDR2 reads SVGAGI. J gave up 5 bases and V 5 bases, and 7 bases lay outside the gene matches. There are 14 residues in the CDR3. The V gene is TRBV6-5, the J gene TRBJ1-2, with 8 bases that match TRBD1. The sequencing sample was made of PBMCs or T cells enriched from blood (not recorded which). This sequence originates from a woman between 55 and 75 years old with acute COVID-19. CDR3 coding DNA: TGTGCCAGCAGTCCGACAGGGGTGGGATATGGCTACACCTTC. It yields the protein CASSPTGVGYGYTF.